These 4 T cell receptor beta chains originate from one sample sequenced in a study of T cell responses to AZD1222 COVID-19 vaccine. Sequenced by immunoSEQ multiplex PCR; TCRdb stores in-frame clones only, minus some. The repertoire holds some 160,000 clones, with just over 90% as singletons. The material sequenced was peripheral blood, taken 28 days after the second AZD1222 dose. The receptor set was obtained from an adult who received the AZD1222 COVID-19 vaccine.

Regarding this clone: The same CDR3 arises from other DNA sequences in this sample as well. This chain uses TRBV11-2 with TRBJ1-1; no reliable D call. Trimming stripped 1 base from V and 1 base from J, with 7 bases between. There are 14 residues in the CDR3. CDR1 is SGHAT, CDR2 FQNNGV, per germline. The CDR3 region is CASSLGTTNTEAFF. As DNA, the CDR3 is TGTGCCAGCAGCTTAGGAACTACGAACACTGAAGCTTTCTTT.

The rearrangement links TRBV5-6 to TRBJ2-1, with D unresolved. The germline gives CDR1 SGHDT, CDR2 YYEEEE. This CDR3 region has 13 residues. The V gene lost 6 bases and the J gene lost 4 bases, with 11 bases spanning the gap. The CDR3 region has the DNA TGTGCCAGCAACCAAAGGCGGTACAATGAGCAGTTCTTC. It specifies CASNQRRYNEQFF.

The chain has TRBV18 and TRBJ1-3; 7 nucleotides align to TRBD1. The CDR3 totals 16 residues. The V and J ends lost 6 bases and 1 base, in that order; junction bases with no gene match: 9. CDR1 and CDR2 (germline): KGHSH, LQKENI. The CDR3 nucleotides read TGTGCCAGCTCGCCGGGACAGCCCCATTCTGGAAACACCATATATTTT. Encoded protein: CASSPGQPHSGNTIYF.

The chain employs TRBV30 and TRBJ1-1; TRBD1 is a possible D gene (5 bases). V was trimmed by 4 bases and J by 0 bases, leaving 15 bases between them. Per the germline V gene, CDR1 is GTSNPN and CDR2 is SVGIG (reference sequence). This CDR3 has 15 amino acids. CDR3 loop: CAWTRDRNMNTEAFF. CDR3 bases: TGTGCCTGGACCAGAGACAGAAACATGAACACTGAAGCTTTCTTT.